This TCR beta chain was recorded in a study of blood T cell repertoires in COVID-19. Assay used: immunoSEQ multiplex PCR; TCRdb lists only in-frame clones, some missing. The sample lists hundreds of thousands of clones, about nine tenths seen once, with over 2% in the top ten. This clone was observed a handful of times. Input material: peripheral blood. This clonotype originated in a woman in her forties or fifties who had recovered from COVID-19.

CDR3 bases: TGTGCCAGCAGCTTTGCAGGCTCCTACAATGAGCAGTTCTTC. This encodes CASSFAGSYNEQFF. The rearrangement uses TRBV7-2 and TRBJ2-1, with D unclear. Germline V gene sequence: CDR1 SGHTA, CDR2 FQGNSA. Trimming pared 3 bases from V and 0 bases from J, leaving 6 bases between. This CDR3 region has 14 residues.